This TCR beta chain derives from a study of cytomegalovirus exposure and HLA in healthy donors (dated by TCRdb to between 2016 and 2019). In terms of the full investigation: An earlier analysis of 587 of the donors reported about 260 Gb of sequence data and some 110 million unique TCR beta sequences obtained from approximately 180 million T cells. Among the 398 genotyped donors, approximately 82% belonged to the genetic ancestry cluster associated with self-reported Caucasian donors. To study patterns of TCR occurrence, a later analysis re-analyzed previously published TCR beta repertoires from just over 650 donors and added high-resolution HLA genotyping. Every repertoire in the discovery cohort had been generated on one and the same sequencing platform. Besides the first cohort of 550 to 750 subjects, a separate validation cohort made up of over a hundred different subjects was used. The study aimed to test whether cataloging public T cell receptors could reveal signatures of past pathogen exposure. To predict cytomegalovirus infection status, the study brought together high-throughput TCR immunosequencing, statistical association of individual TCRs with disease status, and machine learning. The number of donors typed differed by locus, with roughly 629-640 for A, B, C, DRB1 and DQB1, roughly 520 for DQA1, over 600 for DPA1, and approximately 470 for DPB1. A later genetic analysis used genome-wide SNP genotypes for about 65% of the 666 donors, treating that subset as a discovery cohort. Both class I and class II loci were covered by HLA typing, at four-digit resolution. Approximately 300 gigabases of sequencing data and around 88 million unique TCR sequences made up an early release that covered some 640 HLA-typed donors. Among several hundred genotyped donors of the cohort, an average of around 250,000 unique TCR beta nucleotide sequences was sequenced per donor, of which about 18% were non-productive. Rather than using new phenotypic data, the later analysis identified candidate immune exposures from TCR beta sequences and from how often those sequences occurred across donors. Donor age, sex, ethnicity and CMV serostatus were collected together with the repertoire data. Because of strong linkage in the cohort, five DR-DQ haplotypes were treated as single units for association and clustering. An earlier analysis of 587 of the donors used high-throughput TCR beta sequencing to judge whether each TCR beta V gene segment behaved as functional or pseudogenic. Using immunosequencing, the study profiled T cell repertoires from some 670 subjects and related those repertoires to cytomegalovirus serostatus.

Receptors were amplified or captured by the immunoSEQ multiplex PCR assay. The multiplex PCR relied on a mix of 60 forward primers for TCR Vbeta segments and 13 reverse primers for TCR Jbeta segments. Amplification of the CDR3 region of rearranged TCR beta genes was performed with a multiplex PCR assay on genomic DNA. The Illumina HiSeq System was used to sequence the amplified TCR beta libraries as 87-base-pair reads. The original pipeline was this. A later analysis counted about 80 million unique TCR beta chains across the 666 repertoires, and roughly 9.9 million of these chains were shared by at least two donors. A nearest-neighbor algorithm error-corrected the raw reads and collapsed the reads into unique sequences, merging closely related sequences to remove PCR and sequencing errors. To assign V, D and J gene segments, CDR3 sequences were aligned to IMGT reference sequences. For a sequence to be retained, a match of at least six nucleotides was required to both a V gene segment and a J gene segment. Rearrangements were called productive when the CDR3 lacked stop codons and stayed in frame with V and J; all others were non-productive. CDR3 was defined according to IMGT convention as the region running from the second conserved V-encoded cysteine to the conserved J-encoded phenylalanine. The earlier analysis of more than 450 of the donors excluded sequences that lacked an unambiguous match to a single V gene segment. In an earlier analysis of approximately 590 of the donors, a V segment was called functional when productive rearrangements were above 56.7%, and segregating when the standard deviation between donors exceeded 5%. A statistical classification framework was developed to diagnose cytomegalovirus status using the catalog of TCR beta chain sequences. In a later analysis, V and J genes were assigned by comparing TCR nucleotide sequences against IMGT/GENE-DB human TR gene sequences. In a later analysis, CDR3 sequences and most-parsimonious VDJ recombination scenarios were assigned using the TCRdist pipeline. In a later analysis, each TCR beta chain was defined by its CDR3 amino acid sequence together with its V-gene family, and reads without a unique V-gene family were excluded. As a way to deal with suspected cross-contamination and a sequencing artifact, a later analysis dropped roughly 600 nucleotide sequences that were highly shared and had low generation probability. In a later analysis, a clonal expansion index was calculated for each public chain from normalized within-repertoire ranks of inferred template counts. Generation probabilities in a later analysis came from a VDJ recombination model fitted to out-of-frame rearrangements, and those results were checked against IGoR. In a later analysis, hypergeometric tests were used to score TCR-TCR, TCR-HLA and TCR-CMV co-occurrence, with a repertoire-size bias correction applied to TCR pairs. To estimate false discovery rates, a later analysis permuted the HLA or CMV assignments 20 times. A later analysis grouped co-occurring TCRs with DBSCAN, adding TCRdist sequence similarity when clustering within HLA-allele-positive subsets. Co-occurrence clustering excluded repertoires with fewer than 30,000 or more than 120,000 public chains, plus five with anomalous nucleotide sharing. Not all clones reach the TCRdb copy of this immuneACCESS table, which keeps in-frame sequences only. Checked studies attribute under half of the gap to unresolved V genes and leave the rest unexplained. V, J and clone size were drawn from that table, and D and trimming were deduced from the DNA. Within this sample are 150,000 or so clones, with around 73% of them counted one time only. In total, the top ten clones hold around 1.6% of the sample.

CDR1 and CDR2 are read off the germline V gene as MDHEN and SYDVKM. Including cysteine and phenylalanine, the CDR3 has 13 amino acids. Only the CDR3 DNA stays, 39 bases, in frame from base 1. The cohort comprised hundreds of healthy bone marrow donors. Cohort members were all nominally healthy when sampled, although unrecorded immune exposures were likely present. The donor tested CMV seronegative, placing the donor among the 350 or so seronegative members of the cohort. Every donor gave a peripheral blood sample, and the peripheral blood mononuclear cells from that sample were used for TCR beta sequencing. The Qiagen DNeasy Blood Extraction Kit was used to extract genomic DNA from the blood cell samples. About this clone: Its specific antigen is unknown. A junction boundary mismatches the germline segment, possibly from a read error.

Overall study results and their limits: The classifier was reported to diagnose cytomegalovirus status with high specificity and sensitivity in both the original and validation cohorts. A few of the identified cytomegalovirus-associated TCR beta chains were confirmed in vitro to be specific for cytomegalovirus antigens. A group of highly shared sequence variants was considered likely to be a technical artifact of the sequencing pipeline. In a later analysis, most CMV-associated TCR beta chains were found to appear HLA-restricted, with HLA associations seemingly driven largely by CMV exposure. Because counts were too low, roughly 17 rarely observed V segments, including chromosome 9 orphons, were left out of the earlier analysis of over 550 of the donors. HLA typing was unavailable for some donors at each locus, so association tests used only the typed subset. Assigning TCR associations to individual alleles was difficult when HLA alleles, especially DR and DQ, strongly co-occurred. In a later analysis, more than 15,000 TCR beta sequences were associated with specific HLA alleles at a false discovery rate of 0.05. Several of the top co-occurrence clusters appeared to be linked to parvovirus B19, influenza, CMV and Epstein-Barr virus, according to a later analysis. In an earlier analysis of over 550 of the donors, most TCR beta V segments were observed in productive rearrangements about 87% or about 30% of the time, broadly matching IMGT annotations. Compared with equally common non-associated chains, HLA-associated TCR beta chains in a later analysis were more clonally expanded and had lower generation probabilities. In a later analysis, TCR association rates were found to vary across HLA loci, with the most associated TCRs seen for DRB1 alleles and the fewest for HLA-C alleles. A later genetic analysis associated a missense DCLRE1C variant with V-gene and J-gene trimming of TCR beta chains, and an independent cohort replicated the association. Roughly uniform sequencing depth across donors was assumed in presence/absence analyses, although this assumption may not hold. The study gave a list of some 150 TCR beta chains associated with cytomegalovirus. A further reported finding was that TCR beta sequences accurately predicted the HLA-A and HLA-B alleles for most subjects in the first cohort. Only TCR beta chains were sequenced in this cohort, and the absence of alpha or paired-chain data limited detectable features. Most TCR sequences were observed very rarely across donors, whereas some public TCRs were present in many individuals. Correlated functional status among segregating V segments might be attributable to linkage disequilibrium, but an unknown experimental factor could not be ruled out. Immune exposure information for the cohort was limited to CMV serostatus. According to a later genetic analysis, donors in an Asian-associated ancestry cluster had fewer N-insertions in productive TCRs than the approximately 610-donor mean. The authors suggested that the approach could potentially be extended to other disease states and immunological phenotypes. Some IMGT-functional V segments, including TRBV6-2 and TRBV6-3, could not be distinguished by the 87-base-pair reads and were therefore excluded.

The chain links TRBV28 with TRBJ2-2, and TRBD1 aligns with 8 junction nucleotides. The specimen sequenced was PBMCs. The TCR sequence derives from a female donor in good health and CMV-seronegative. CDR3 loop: CASRQGNSGELFF. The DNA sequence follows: TGTGCCAGCCGACAGGGGAACTCCGGGGAGCTGTTTTTT.